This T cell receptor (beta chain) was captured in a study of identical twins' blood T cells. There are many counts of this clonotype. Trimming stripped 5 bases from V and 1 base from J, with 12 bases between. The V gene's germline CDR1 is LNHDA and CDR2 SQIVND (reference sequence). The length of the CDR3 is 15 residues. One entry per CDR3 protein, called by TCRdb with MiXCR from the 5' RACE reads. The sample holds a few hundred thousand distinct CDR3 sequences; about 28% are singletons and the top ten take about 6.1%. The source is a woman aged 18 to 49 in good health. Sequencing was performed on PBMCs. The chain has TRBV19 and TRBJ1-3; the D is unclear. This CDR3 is CASSSLQRSGNTIYF. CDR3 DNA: TGTGCCAGTAGTTCTCTACAGCGATCTGGAAACACCATATATTTT.